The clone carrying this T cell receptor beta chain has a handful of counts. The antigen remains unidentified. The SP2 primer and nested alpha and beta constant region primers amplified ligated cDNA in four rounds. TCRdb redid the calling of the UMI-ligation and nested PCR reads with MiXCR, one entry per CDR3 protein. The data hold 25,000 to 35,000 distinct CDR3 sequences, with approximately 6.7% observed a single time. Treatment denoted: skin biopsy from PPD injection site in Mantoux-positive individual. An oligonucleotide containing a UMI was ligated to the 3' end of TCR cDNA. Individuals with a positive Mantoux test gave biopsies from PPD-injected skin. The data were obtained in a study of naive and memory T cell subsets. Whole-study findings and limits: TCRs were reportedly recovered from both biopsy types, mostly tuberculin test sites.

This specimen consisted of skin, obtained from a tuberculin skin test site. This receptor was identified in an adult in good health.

CDR3 amino acids: CATGFSRGSTDTQYF. The CDR3, as DNA: TGTGCCACAGGTTTTTCGCGGGGGAGCACAGATACGCAGTATTTT. The chain couples TRBV21-1 to TRBJ2-3; the tabulated D call, TRBD1, remains unverified against the DNA. TRBV21-1 is listed as a pseudogene. The CDR3 is 15 amino acids.